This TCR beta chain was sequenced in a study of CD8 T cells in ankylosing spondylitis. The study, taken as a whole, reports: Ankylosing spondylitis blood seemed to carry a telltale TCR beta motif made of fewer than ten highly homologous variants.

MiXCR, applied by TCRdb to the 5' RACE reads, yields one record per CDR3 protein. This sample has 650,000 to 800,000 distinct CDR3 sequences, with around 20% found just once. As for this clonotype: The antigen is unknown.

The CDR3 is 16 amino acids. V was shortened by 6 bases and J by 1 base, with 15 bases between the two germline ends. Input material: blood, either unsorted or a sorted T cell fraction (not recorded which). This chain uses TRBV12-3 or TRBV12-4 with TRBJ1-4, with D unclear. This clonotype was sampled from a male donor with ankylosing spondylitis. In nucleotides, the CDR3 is TGTGCCAGCAGCCGCCCAGCTTCGGAAACTAATGAAAAACTGTTTTTT. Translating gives CASSRPASETNEKLFF.